One sample yielded the 22 T cell receptor beta chains listed below, sequenced in a study of shared clonotypes between healthy human individuals. Generated by immunoSEQ multiplex PCR, the TCRdb table keeps only in-frame clones and is missing some. The sample has more than 2,000,000 clones, about 92% seen once. The sample was naive CD4+ T cells sorted from blood. Subset described: CD45RA+ positively selected. All receptors derive from a man younger than 30 in good health.

The table lists this clone with a few counts. At one of its ends the junction is not consistent with the germline gene, which may arise from a read error. The chain recombines TRBV7-7 with TRBJ2-7; 9 bases are shared with TRBD1. Germline V lookup: CDR1 SSHAT, CDR2 FNYEAQ (reference sequence). The CDR3 spans 13 residues. The CDR3 DNA reads TGTGCTAGCAGCTTGCTGGACAGGGGCGAGCAGTACTTC. This translates into CASSLLDRGEQYF.

On this clone itself: Other DNA sequences in the same sample also yield this CDR3. The rearrangement joins TRBV19 to TRBJ2-6, with D possibly matching TRBD1 (6 bases). Trimming pared 2 bases from V and 2 bases from J, leaving 7 bases between. The CDR3 consists of 15 residues. Germline CDR1 and CDR2: LNHDA and SQIVND (reference sequence). This CDR3 is CASSISGAGANVLTF. CDR3 nucleotide sequence: TGTGCCAGTAGTATATCAGGGGCTGGGGCCAACGTCCTGACTTTC.

The rearrangement joins TRBV2 to TRBJ1-1; D is possibly TRBD1 (5 bases). The CDR3 is 15 amino acids. Trimming took off 7 bases at V and 1 base at J, with 16 bases between the two ends. Germline assignment: CDR1 SNHLY and CDR2 FYNNEI. CDR3 residues: CASTDLGVQNTEAFF. The CDR3 DNA follows: TGTGCCAGCACCGACCTGGGGGTCCAGAACACTGAAGCTTTCTTT.

In this sample, this clone turned up once. The J gene is TRBJ2-1, the V gene TRBV6-1; the match to TRBD1 covers 7 bases. Germline-derived CDR1 and CDR2 are MNHNS and SASEGT. The CDR3 sequence is 13 residues long. With V trimmed by 7 bases and J by 5 bases, 5 bases remained unmatched. CDR3 in amino acids: CASTTGDNNEQFF. The CDR3 DNA is TGTGCCAGCACTACAGGGGACAACAATGAGCAGTTCTTC.

The chain recombines TRBV5-5 with TRBJ1-5, with D perhaps matching TRBD1 (5 bases). This CDR3 comprises 13 residues. Germline V lookup: CDR1 SGHKS, CDR2 YYEKEE (reference sequence). Trimming took 4 bases from V and 5 from J, leaving 10 bases between them. In DNA, the CDR3 is TGTGCCAGCAGCCCTCAGGGAGATCAGCCCCAGCATTTT. Translation: CASSPQGDQPQHF.

The chain recombines TRBV9 with TRBJ1-2, with 9 bases that match TRBD1. With 3 bases clipped from V and 7 bases from J, the junction kept 7 bases outside the gene matches. CDR3 length: 14 residues. The V gene's germline CDR1 is SGDLS and CDR2 YYNGEE. This chain's CDR3 is CASSERGTGLGYTF. DNA of the CDR3: TGTGCCAGCAGCGAGAGGGGGACAGGGCTTGGCTACACCTTC. Full variable domain (missing parts from reference TRBV9 and TRBJ1-2): DSGVTQTPKHLITATGQRVTLRCSPRSGDLSVYWYQQSLDQGLQFLIQYYNGEERAKGNILERFSAQQFPDLHSELNLSSLELGDSALYFCASSERGTGLGYTFGSGTRLTVV.

The gene calls are TRBV23-1 and TRBJ2-3; 8 positions agree with TRBD1. TRBV23-1 counts as an open reading frame of uncertain function. The CDR3 covers 18 residues. Trimming at V came to 2 bases and at J to 3 bases, leaving 13 bases not matched to a gene. CDR3 in amino acids: CASSQGPQAGGRTDTQYF. The DNA of the CDR3 is TGCGCCAGCAGTCAAGGGCCTCAGGCAGGGGGCCGGACAGATACGCAGTATTTT.

The chain is built from TRBV14 and TRBJ2-2, with D unclear. With 4 bases removed from V and 5 bases from J, the gap between germline ends came to 11 bases. CDR1 is SGHDN, CDR2 FVKESK, per germline. The CDR3 sequence is 14 residues long. CDR3 in DNA: TGTGCCAGCAGCCCCCCGGCCCTTACCGGGGAGCTGTTTTTT. This gives the protein CASSPPALTGELFF.

This chain connects TRBV19 to TRBJ2-1, with 8 bases that match TRBD1. Germline CDR1 and CDR2: LNHDA and SQIVND (reference sequence). The CDR3 is 15 amino acids. After removal of 1 base from V and 6 bases from J, the junction contained 5 bases not matched to a gene. This CDR3 reads CASSIGQGARNEQFF. The DNA of the CDR3 is TGTGCCAGTAGTATAGGGCAGGGGGCGCGCAATGAGCAGTTCTTC.

This clone has a handful of counts. This chain uses TRBV30 with TRBJ1-5; a possible D gene is TRBD1 (5 bases). Per the germline V gene, CDR1 is GTSNPN and CDR2 is SVGIG (reference sequence). This CDR3 region has 14 residues. V was trimmed by 2 bases and J by 0 bases, leaving 8 bases between them. CDR3 residues: CAWSIQGSNQPQHF. CDR3 bases: TGTGCCTGGAGTATTCAGGGTAGCAATCAGCCCCAGCATTTT. The full variable domain, rest sourced from reference TRBV30 and TRBJ1-5, is SQTIHQWPATLVQPVGSPLSLECTVEGTSNPNLYWYRQAAGRGLQLLFYSVGIGQISSEVPQNLSASRPQDRQFILSSKKLLLSDSGFYLCAWSIQGSNQPQHFGDGTRLSIL.

The J gene is TRBJ1-6, the V gene TRBV29-1; perhaps TRBD1 as D (5 bases). The germline CDR1 and CDR2 sequences are SQVTM and ANQGSEA. Trimming removed 7 bases at V and 9 bases at J, with 16 bases between. CDR3 size: 13 residues. The CDR3 loop reads CSAMTAIGSPLHF. CDR3 in DNA: TGCAGCGCCATGACAGCAATCGGTTCACCCCTCCACTTT.

This chain connects TRBV11-2 to TRBJ1-4; D gene ambiguous. Germline-derived CDR1 and CDR2 are SGHAT and FQNNGV. This CDR3 contains 16 residues. V lost 3 bases and J lost 0, with 11 bases in between. In nucleotides, the CDR3 is TGTGCCAGCAGCTTTGGGGTGACTACAACTAATGAAAAACTGTTTTTT. As protein: CASSFGVTTTNEKLFF.

V usage is TRBV9 and J usage is TRBJ2-1; D is uncertain. CDR3 length: 16 residues. Germline V CDR1 and CDR2: SGDLS, YYNGEE. Trimming shortened V by 4 bases and J by 1 base, and 15 bases separated the two germline ends. The CDR3, as DNA: TGTGCCAGCAGCCCCCCCATGACGAATTCCTACAATGAGCAGTTCTTC. Its translation: CASSPPMTNSYNEQFF.

This clone was observed once. Other DNA sequences from this sample encode an identical CDR3 as well. This chain connects TRBV7-9 to TRBJ1-5; possible D gene TRBD1, 5 bases. V lost 1 base to trimming and J lost 4 bases, with 8 bases between them. This CDR3 is 14 amino acids long. Germline V gene sequence: CDR1 SEHNR, CDR2 FQNEAQ (reference sequence). The CDR3 nucleotides are TGTGCCAGCAGCTTAGGGGCAGGGAATCAGCCCCAGCATTTT. It encodes CASSLGAGNQPQHF.

This chain links TRBV4-1 with TRBJ1-3; no definite D call. Germline CDR1 and CDR2: MGHRA and YSYEKL. The CDR3 consists of 17 residues. V was pared by 0 bases and J by 0 bases, with 12 bases between. The CDR3 DNA follows: TGCGCCAGCAGCCAAGATAATACCCGCAACTCTGGAAACACCATATATTTT. Its protein product is CASSQDNTRNSGNTIYF.

V and J are TRBV29-1 and TRBJ2-3; 7 bases map to TRBD2. The CDR3 is 14 amino acids. After removal of 8 bases from V and 4 bases from J, the junction contained 12 bases not matched to a gene. Germline V gives CDR1 SQVTM, CDR2 ANQGSEA. CDR3 nucleotides: TGCAGCCTCAGTCCGGCGGGAGTGTCAGATACGCAGTATTTT. Translating it yields CSLSPAGVSDTQYF.

The rearrangement joins TRBV5-6 to TRBJ1-6; D is unclear. Germline V gives CDR1 SGHDT, CDR2 YYEEEE. The V end was cut by 4 bases, the J end by 7 bases, with 18 bases between. CDR3 size: 16 residues. The CDR3 region is CASSIGSLDKNSPLHF. The CDR3 DNA sequence: TGTGCCAGCAGCATTGGAAGCCTGGATAAGAATTCACCCCTCCACTTT.

CDR3 residues: CASSQDRSGGELFF. In nucleotides, the CDR3 is TGTGCCAGCAGCCAGGACAGGTCGGGCGGGGAGCTGTTTTTT. The chain carries TRBV28 and TRBJ2-2, with 7 bases fitting TRBD1. This CDR3 has 14 amino acids. CDR1 and CDR2 (germline): MDHEN, SYDVKM. V gave up 6 bases and J gave up 7 bases; unmatched junction bases: 8. The full variable domain, completed using reference TRBV28 and TRBJ2-2, is DVKVTQSSRYLVKRTGEKVFLECVQDMDHENMFWYRQDPGLGLRLIYFSYDVKMKEKGDIPEGYSVSREKKERFSLILESASTNQTSMYLCASSQDRSGGELFFGEGSRLTVL.

This clone was found once. The V call is TRBV5-4, the J call TRBJ1-4; 8 nucleotides align to TRBD1. CDR3 length: 15 amino acids. From germline, CDR1 is SGHNT and CDR2 YYREEE (reference sequence). Germline trimming cut 4 bases from V and 8 bases from J; bases unmatched to any gene: 10. The CDR3 region is CASSQGQAGREKLFF. In nucleotides, the CDR3 is TGTGCCAGCAGCCAGGGACAGGCGGGGCGGGAAAAACTGTTTTTT.

V usage is TRBV6-6 and J usage is TRBJ2-5, with D perhaps matching TRBD1 (5 bases). CDR3 length: 15 residues. Trimming took 2 bases from V and 2 from J, leaving 12 bases between them. Germline CDR1 is MNHNY and CDR2 is SVGAGI (reference sequence). The CDR3 region is CASSYGAGLQETQYF. The CDR3 nucleotides read TGTGCCAGCAGTTACGGGGCAGGGTTACAAGAGACCCAGTACTTC.

The chain carries TRBV7-8 and TRBJ2-3; weak D call: TRBD2 (6 bases). Trimming cost V 0 bases and J 0 bases, with 10 bases left between them. The CDR3 length is 16 residues. Germline CDR1 SGHVS, CDR2 FQNEAQ. This chain's CDR3 is CASSLAGGISTDTQYF. CDR3 in DNA: TGTGCCAGCAGCTTAGCGGGCGGGATAAGCACAGATACGCAGTATTTT. Looking up the rest from reference TRBV7-8 and TRBJ2-3 gives the full variable domain: GAGVSQSPRYKVAKRGQDVALRCDPISGHVSLFWYQQALGQGPEFLTYFQNEAQLDKSGLPSDRFFAERPEGSVSTLKIQRTQQEDSAVYLCASSLAGGISTDTQYFGPGTRLTVL.

As DNA, the CDR3 is TGTGCCATCAGTGATTCGGGCGGGGATGAAAAACTGTTTTTT. Amino acids: CAISDSGGDEKLFF. The genes are TRBV10-3 and TRBJ1-4; D gene ambiguous. CDR3 length equals 14 residues. The ends were cut back, 3 bases at V and 6 bases at J, with 11 bases in the middle. Germline CDR1 ENHRY, CDR2 SYGVKD.